A selection of T cell receptor beta chains follows, all from one sample in a study of blood T cell repertoires in COVID-19. Data came from immunoSEQ multiplex PCR; TCRdb stores just in-frame clones and leaves some out. The data contain approximately 180,000 clones, roughly 88% of them singletons. The material sequenced was peripheral blood. The origin of the receptors is a man in his fifties or sixties with acute or convalescent COVID-19. The conserved cysteine and the conserved F or W are not part of the CDR3 here.

CDR3,J,V
ASTQTGATMNTEAF,TRBJ1-1,TRBV19
ASSLGQGHTGELF,TRBJ2-2,TRBV19
ASSPRGMGEQF,TRBJ2-1,TRBV4-1
ASSQGLETDTQY,TRBJ2-3,TRBV4-2
ASSLGLAGAFYEQY,TRBJ2-7,TRBV5-1
ASSPLADGTGEQY,TRBJ2-7,TRBV7-9
ASSPTGQLNSPLH,TRBJ1-6,TRBV7-2
ATSREGAGGPRGRSQEQY,TRBJ2-7,TRBV15
ASSLVAGGGDDEQF,TRBJ2-1,TRBV7-2
ASRDRFVYNEQF,TRBJ2-1,TRBV27
ASSHGGGGTEAF,TRBJ1-1,TRBV7-2
ASRPNTSGRNEQF,TRBJ2-1,TRBV27
ASSYGTAEAF,TRBJ1-1,TRBV6-2/TRBV6-3
ASSYSHRGAEAF,TRBJ1-1,TRBV6-5
ASSAQLTYEQY,TRBJ2-7,TRBV2
ASSTGTSGHNEQF,TRBJ2-1,TRBV27
ASRGQAVSYEQY,TRBJ2-7,TRBV19
ATSRDRGGPVNTEAF,TRBJ1-1,TRBV15
AISTGASSYNEQF,TRBJ2-1,TRBV10-3
ASSTGLGPRNEQF,TRBJ2-1,TRBV6-5
ASSPTGSMANYGYT,TRBJ1-2,TRBV28
ASSLDQRGRGWWGTDTQY,TRBJ2-3,TRBV11-2
ASISRDRVYEQY,TRBJ2-7,TRBV6-5
ASSLRGAYEQY,TRBJ2-7,TRBV27
ASSKQETSSTETQY,TRBJ2-5,TRBV21-1
ASSMVLAGSNTGELF,TRBJ2-2,TRBV19
ASILGAGFSGTSDKEQF,TRBJ2-1,TRBV7-9
ASSEREATDTQY,TRBJ2-3,TRBV3-1/TRBV3-2
ASSPGLVPHYEQY,TRBJ2-7,TRBV4-1
ASSQGWTSGRKLFSYNEQF,TRBJ2-1,TRBV14
ASSIQENTEAF,TRBJ1-1,TRBV19
ASSETHRGRQAF,TRBJ1-1,TRBV2
ASSYRGLRTFYEQY,TRBJ2-7,TRBV6-2/TRBV6-3
ASDSEANYGYT,TRBJ1-2,TRBV19
SARDLNGYT,TRBJ1-2,TRBV20-1
ASSFGQGSNTGELF,TRBJ2-2,TRBV5-6
SVRGPNQPQH,TRBJ1-5,TRBV29-1
ASRGAGLNEQF,TRBJ2-1,TRBV6-5
ASDRGLPNTEAF,TRBJ1-1,TRBV7-2
ASSRRDRGLYEQY,TRBJ2-7,TRBV27
SATYTEKLF,TRBJ1-4,TRBV20-1
ASSLKIIRDFKAQLGNTIY,TRBJ1-3,TRBV7-3
ASSRERGGSYEQY,TRBJ2-7,TRBV6-5
ASSCPGLARLWGSTDTQY,TRBJ2-3,TRBV9
ASSLGLAGLTLNTGELF,TRBJ2-2,TRBV7-3
AIGGVGGFQPQH,TRBJ1-5,TRBV6-5
ASSSTNYGYT,TRBJ1-2,TRBV28
ASSTDQTRGYT,TRBJ1-2,TRBV28